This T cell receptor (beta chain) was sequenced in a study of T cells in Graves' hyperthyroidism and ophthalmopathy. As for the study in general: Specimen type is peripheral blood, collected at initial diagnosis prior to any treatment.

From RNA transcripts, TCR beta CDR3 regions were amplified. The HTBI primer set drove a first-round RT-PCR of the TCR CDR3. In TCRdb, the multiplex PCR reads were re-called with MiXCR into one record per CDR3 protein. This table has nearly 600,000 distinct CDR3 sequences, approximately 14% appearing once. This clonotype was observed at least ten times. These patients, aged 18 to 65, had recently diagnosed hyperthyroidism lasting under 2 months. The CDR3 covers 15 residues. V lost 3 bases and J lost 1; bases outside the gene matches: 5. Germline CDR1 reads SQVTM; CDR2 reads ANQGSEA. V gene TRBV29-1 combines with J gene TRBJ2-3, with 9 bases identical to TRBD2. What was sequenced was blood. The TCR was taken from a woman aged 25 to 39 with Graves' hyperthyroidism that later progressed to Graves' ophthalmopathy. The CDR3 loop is CSVDQLAGGTDTQYF. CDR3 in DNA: TGCAGCGTTGACCAACTAGCGGGTGGCACAGATACGCAGTATTTT.